The 6 T cell receptor beta chains below come from one sample, sequenced in a study of T cell changes during pregnancy in multiple sclerosis. Clones were read by immunoSEQ multiplex PCR, and TCRdb kept only the in-frame ones, dropping some. This sample has about 68,000 clones, with about 91% found just once. The sequenced sample was peripheral blood, obtained in the second trimester of pregnancy. The receptors derive from a female donor in good health, enrolled as a control in a pregnancy study.

The count of this clone is one. The chain uses TRBV12-5 and TRBJ2-1; a possible D gene is TRBD1 (6 bases). This CDR3 spans 15 amino acids. Germline CDR1 is LGHNT and CDR2 is FRNRAP. V lost 0 bases, J lost 7 bases, and 13 bases lay in between. The CDR3 sequence is CASGLVQGMVNEQFF. In DNA, the CDR3 is TGTGCTAGTGGTTTGGTCCAGGGGATGGTAAATGAGCAGTTCTTC.

The chain employs TRBV5-1 and TRBJ1-6, with D unclear. Trimming cost V 3 bases and J 7 bases, with 14 bases left between them. CDR3 length: 15 amino acids. Per the germline V gene, CDR1 is SGHRS and CDR2 is YFSETQ. In nucleotides, the CDR3 is TGCGCCAGCAGCTCTAGGAACATCTACAATTCACCCCTCCACTTT. Protein product: CASSSRNIYNSPLHF.

V is TRBV6-5 and J is TRBJ2-1, with 9 positions matching TRBD2. This CDR3 comprises 13 residues. Per the germline V gene, CDR1 is MNHEY and CDR2 is SVGAGI. J gave up 6 bases and V 7 bases, and 4 bases lay outside the gene matches. The CDR3 sequence: CASNLAGSNEQFF. The CDR3 DNA follows: TGTGCCAGCAATCTAGCGGGATCCAATGAGCAGTTCTTC.

The chain links TRBV27 to TRBJ2-1, with 9 bases that match TRBD2. This CDR3 is 17 amino acids long. V lost 3 bases to trimming and J lost 7 bases; unmatched junction nucleotides: 13. Germline V gene sequence: CDR1 MNHEY, CDR2 SMNVEV (reference sequence). CDR3 region: CASSFYFIAGEENEQFF. In DNA form, the CDR3 reads TGTGCCAGCAGTTTTTACTTTATAGCGGGAGAGGAAAATGAGCAGTTCTTC.

The chain has TRBV30 and TRBJ2-1; TRBD2 aligns across 8 bases. The CDR3 is 15 residues long. The germline gives CDR1 GTSNPN, CDR2 SVGIG (reference sequence). J gave up 6 bases and V 5 bases, and 12 bases lay outside the gene matches. The CDR3 DNA reads as TGTGCCTGGGGCAGACTAGCGCTAAACCTCAATGAGCAGTTCTTC. It codes for CAWGRLALNLNEQFF.

V gene TRBV5-6 combines with J gene TRBJ2-7; 7 bases line up with TRBD1. This CDR3 comprises 12 residues. V gave up 3 bases and J gave up 5 bases; unmatched junction bases: 2. Germline V gene data show CDR1 as SGHDT and CDR2 as YYEEEE. CDR3 amino acids: CASSWTGDEQYF. The CDR3 DNA reads TGTGCCAGCAGCTGGACAGGAGACGAGCAGTACTTC.